The sequence of this T cell receptor beta chain was determined in a study of T-cell reconstitution after alpha-beta-depleted transplantation in children. Study conclusions and caveats: Expanded graft clones, several hundred of them, were reportedly the source of alpha-beta T cells about two months after transplant.

This clonotype was counted ten times or more. Its antigen remains unidentified. The CDR3 runs to 13 residues. The V end lost 6 bases, the J end lost 3 bases, and 15 bases lay between the germline ends. Germline lookup yields CDR1 DFQATT and CDR2 SNEGSKA (reference sequence). As it was prepared, the TCRbeta library received unique molecular identifiers. TCRdb processed the PCR reads anew with MiXCR; each CDR3 protein has one entry. The data show around 500,000 distinct CDR3 sequences, with 23% seen just once and 12% to 15% held by the top ten. This TCR was sampled from a boy in the first two years of life who had a stem cell transplant for acute myeloid leukemia, so the T cells may come from the graft donor. Specimen: PBMCs, mostly from graft donor cells, collected 360 days after TCRalphabeta/CD19-depleted stem cell transplant. The chain has TRBV20-1 and TRBJ2-7; D call uncertain. The CDR3 is CSATRTVDYEQYV. In DNA, the CDR3 is TGCAGTGCAACCCGGACGGTAGACTACGAGCAGTACGTC.